This passage covers 10 T cell receptor beta chains from one sample sequenced in a study of T-cell reconstitution after alpha-beta-depleted transplantation in children. The TCRbeta library incorporated unique molecular identifiers. TCRdb re-analysed the PCR reads in MiXCR, keeping a single row per CDR3 protein. The table lists hundreds of thousands of distinct CDR3 sequences, around 7.1% of them singletons. These receptors have no identified antigens. Overall study results and limits: Newly made T cells mostly supplied T-cell counts and diversity one year after transplant.

The sequences come from peripheral blood, collected 360 days after TCRalphabeta/CD19-depleted stem cell transplant. Every receptor here comes from a female patient aged 2 to 10 who had a stem cell transplant for Fanconi anemia, so the T cells may come from the graft donor.

The count of this clonotype is one. A read error may be the cause here, since a much bigger clone is one base away. V gene TRBV15 combines with J gene TRBJ2-1, with 12 bases fitting TRBD2. This CDR3 has 15 residues. Germline V gene lookup returns CDR1 LNHNV and CDR2 YYDKDF (reference sequence). As DNA, the CDR3 is TGTGCCACCAGCAGAGGACTAGCGGGGGACAATGATCAGTTCTTC. It specifies CATSRGLAGDNDQFF.

This clonotype appeared many times. The chain uses TRBV29-1 and TRBJ1-1; D is unresolved. Trimming cost V 4 bases and J 6 bases, with 24 bases left between them. Germline CDR1 is SQVTM and CDR2 is ANQGSEA. This CDR3 spans 16 amino acids. The CDR3 coding sequence is TGCAGCGTTGTAGGTTCAGTTGAGGGTCCGGGCTCTGAAGCTTTCTTT. Protein sequence: CSVVGSVEGPGSEAFF.

The chain has TRBV18 and TRBJ1-2; D unclear. The CDR3 length is 17 residues. In germline, CDR1 is KGHSH, CDR2 LQKENI. V was clipped by 2 bases and J by 4 bases, with 20 bases between them. The CDR3 sequence: CASSPIKFDPDGYGYTF. CDR3 nucleotides: TGTGCCAGCTCACCAATAAAATTTGACCCAGACGGCTATGGCTACACCTTC. The variable domain in full, with the rest retrieved from reference TRBV18 and TRBJ1-2, is NAGVMQNPRHLVRRRGQEARLRCSPMKGHSHVYWYRQLPEEGLKFMVYLQKENIIDESGMPKERFSAEFPKEGPSILRIQQVVRGDSAAYFCASSPIKFDPDGYGYTFGSGTRLTVV.

This clonotype has at least ten counts. The chain uses TRBV4-2 and TRBJ2-1; TRBD1 might be the D (6 bases). Looked up from germline, CDR1 is LGHNA and CDR2 is YNFKEQ. Trimming pared 4 bases from V and 7 bases from J, leaving 17 bases between. This CDR3 has 15 amino acids. The CDR3 DNA reads as TGTGCCAGCAGCCCGACCCGGACAGACCCGAATGAGCAGTTCTTC. This gives the protein CASSPTRTDPNEQFF.

In this sample, this clonotype turned up many times. The chain recombines TRBV20-1 with TRBJ2-7, with 7 bases lining up with TRBD2. After removal of 3 bases from V and 3 bases from J, the junction contained 5 bases not matched to a gene. This CDR3 has 13 amino acids. Germline V gives CDR1 DFQATT, CDR2 SNEGSKA (reference sequence). CDR3 DNA: TGCAGTGCTAGGATCCGGGACTACTACGAGCAGTACTTC. Protein: CSARIRDYYEQYF.

The chain employs TRBV3-1 and TRBJ1-1; TRBD1 matches at 10 bases. The CDR3 has 15 amino acids. Looked up from germline, CDR1 is LGHDT and CDR2 is YNNKEL (reference sequence). Trimming removed 1 base from V and 5 bases from J; junction bases left unmatched: 4. CDR3 DNA sequence: TGTGCCAGCAGCCAAGTGGGACAGGGGTGGACTGAAGCTTTCTTT. Its translation: CASSQVGQGWTEAFF.

The chain carries TRBV20-1 and TRBJ2-3, with 8 bases fitting TRBD2. This CDR3 is built from 13 residues. Germline loops: CDR1 DFQATT, CDR2 SNEGSKA (reference sequence). With V trimmed by 5 bases and J by 2 bases, 3 bases remained unmatched. The CDR3 bases are TGCAGTGCTCTGCGGGGGGCCACAGATACGCAGTATTTT. Its protein is CSALRGATDTQYF.

This clonotype occurred many times. The V gene is TRBV7-2, the J gene TRBJ1-1; the match to TRBD1 covers 8 bases. CDR3 length: 16 residues. With V trimmed by 0 bases and J by 5 bases, 8 bases remained unmatched. Germline V gene sequence: CDR1 SGHTA, CDR2 FQGNSA. The CDR3 DNA sequence: TGTGCCAGCAGCTTAGCGGGTAGCAGGGGGCAAACTGAAGCTTTCTTT. Its translation is CASSLAGSRGQTEAFF.

In its sample, this clonotype was seen many times. The chain couples TRBV20-1 to TRBJ2-7; D might be TRBD2 (6 bases). The germline V gene encodes CDR1 DFQATT and CDR2 SNEGSKA (reference sequence). The CDR3 has 12 amino acids. V was trimmed by 6 bases and J by 1 base, leaving 10 bases between them. The CDR3 sequence: CSATSGSYEQYF. In DNA form, the CDR3 reads TGCAGTGCAACGAGCGGGTCCTACGAGCAGTACTTC.

This clonotype was counted between two and nine times. The chain recombines TRBV5-4 with TRBJ2-5; D is unresolved. The CDR3 spans 16 residues. Trimming removed 0 bases from V and 1 base from J, with 13 bases in between. Germline CDR1 is SGHNT and CDR2 is YYREEE (reference sequence). The CDR3 protein is CASSLVTRSGQETQYF. The CDR3 bases are TGTGCCAGCAGCTTGGTTACCAGGTCAGGCCAAGAGACCCAGTACTTC.